The 21 T cell receptor beta chains presented below share a single source sample, sequenced in a study of blood T cell repertoires in COVID-19. Repertoires were generated with immunoSEQ multiplex PCR, while TCRdb's copy carries only in-frame clones and drops some. This repertoire shows under 350,000 clones, more than 75% found once; its top ten account for less than 3%. Sequencing was done on a sample of PBMCs or T cells enriched from blood (not recorded which). The receptors come from a young woman who had recovered from COVID-19.

The genes are TRBV7-2 and TRBJ1-4; D perhaps matches TRBD1 (5 bases). The V gene lost 1 base and the J gene lost 7 bases, with 16 bases spanning the gap. This CDR3 comprises 16 residues. CDR1 SGHTA and CDR2 FQGNSA come from the germline V gene. The chain's CDR3 is CASSLVGQGGSEKLFF. CDR3 DNA sequence: TGTGCCAGCAGCTTAGTGGGGCAGGGAGGAAGTGAAAAACTGTTTTTT.

The rearrangement uses TRBV30 and TRBJ2-3; D gene uncertain. This CDR3 has 12 amino acids. Deletions cut 5 bases from V and 6 bases from J, with 12 bases between. Germline V gene sequence: CDR1 GTSNPN, CDR2 SVGIG (reference sequence). CDR3 residues: CAWAPTIDTQYF. Written as DNA, the CDR3 is TGTGCCTGGGCCCCAACTATTGATACGCAGTATTTT.

This clone was recorded a few times. The same CDR3 can be traced to other DNA sequences in this sample. The rearrangement links TRBV7-2 to TRBJ2-7; 11 bases are shared with TRBD2. This CDR3 spans 14 amino acids. J lost 6 bases, V lost 3 bases, and 4 bases had no gene match. Germline CDR1 reads SGHTA; CDR2 reads FQGNSA. In DNA, the CDR3 is TGTGCCAGCAGCTTTAGCCTAGCGGGGGGCGAGCAGTACTTC. Residues: CASSFSLAGGEQYF. Complete variable domain (other parts from reference TRBV7-2 and TRBJ2-7): GAGVSQSPSNKVTEKGKDVELRCDPISGHTALYWYRQSLGQGLEFLIYFQGNSAPDKSGLPSDRFSAERTGGSVSTLTIQRTQQEDSAVYLCASSFSLAGGEQYFGPGTRLTVT.

The V and J genes are TRBV11-2 and TRBJ2-1; no clear D. The V end was cut by 3 bases, the J end by 0 bases, with 18 bases between. The V gene's germline CDR1 is SGHAT and CDR2 FQNNGV. The CDR3 is made up of 18 amino acids. CDR3 coding DNA: TGTGCCAGCAGCTTTACGAGTACCCACGCAAGCTCCTACAATGAGCAGTTCTTC. It yields the protein CASSFTSTHASSYNEQFF.

This clone was detected only once. This chain connects TRBV4-1 to TRBJ1-6; TRBD1 might be the D (6 bases). The CDR3 spans 15 residues. Trimming stripped 1 base from V and 7 bases from J, with 11 bases between. Germline V gene data show CDR1 as MGHRA and CDR2 as YSYEKL. The CDR3 protein is CASSQAQGSNSPLHF. Written as DNA, the CDR3 is TGCGCCAGCAGCCAAGCCCAGGGGTCCAATTCACCCCTCCACTTT.

The V call is TRBV9, the J call TRBJ2-7; 8 bases agree with TRBD2. The V gene's germline CDR1 is SGDLS and CDR2 YYNGEE. V lost 4 bases, J lost 4 bases, and 10 bases stayed unmatched. This CDR3 spans 15 amino acids. The CDR3 nucleotides read TGTGCCAGCAGCCCCAGTGAGCGGGAGTCGTACGAGCAGTACTTC. This encodes CASSPSERESYEQYF. Full variable domain (outside the CDR3, taken from reference TRBV9 and TRBJ2-7): DSGVTQTPKHLITATGQRVTLRCSPRSGDLSVYWYQQSLDQGLQFLIQYYNGEERAKGNILERFSAQQFPDLHSELNLSSLELGDSALYFCASSPSERESYEQYFGPGTRLTVT.

V is TRBV7-2 and J is TRBJ2-5, with 12 positions matching TRBD2. The CDR3 is 15 residues long. Per the germline V gene, CDR1 is SGHTA and CDR2 is FQGNSA. Trimming cost V 4 bases and J 5 bases; bases outside gene matches: 5. CDR3 coding DNA: TGTGCCAGCAGCTCTAGCGGGGGGGCGTGGGAGACCCAGTACTTC. Its protein is CASSSSGGAWETQYF.

The chain recombines TRBV30 with TRBJ2-2, with D perhaps TRBD1 (6 bases). The CDR3 has 13 residues. From germline, CDR1 is GTSNPN and CDR2 SVGIG (reference sequence). The V end lost 2 bases, the J end lost 4 bases, and 8 bases lay between the germline ends. CDR3 DNA sequence: TGTGCCTGGAGTCTCAGGGGCACCGGGGAGCTGTTTTTT. This encodes CAWSLRGTGELFF.

The rearrangement uses TRBV27 and TRBJ2-7; tentative D call: TRBD1 (6 bases). The CDR3 consists of 15 residues. Trimming pared 2 bases from V and 7 bases from J, leaving 18 bases between. Germline V CDR1 and CDR2: MNHEY, SMNVEV (reference sequence). As DNA, the CDR3 is TGTGCCAGCAGTTTAACGACAGGTCCGTCTGGTGAGCAGTACTTC. Protein product: CASSLTTGPSGEQYF.

The rearrangement joins TRBV29-1 to TRBJ1-1; 7 bases align to TRBD1. V was pared by 6 bases and J by 4 bases, with 11 bases of the junction left unmatched. The germline gives CDR1 SQVTM, CDR2 ANQGSEA. CDR3 length: 14 amino acids. For the CDR3, the DNA is TGCAGCGTCAGAAGGCGACAGGGAGGCACTGAAGCTTTCTTT. Protein sequence: CSVRRRQGGTEAFF.

The gene calls are TRBV6-6 and TRBJ2-3; 7 bases line up with TRBD2. CDR3 length equals 15 residues. The germline V gene has CDR1 MNHNY and CDR2 SVGAGI (reference sequence). The V gene end was trimmed by 4 bases and the J gene end by 5 bases; junction bases not matched to a gene: 9. The DNA of the CDR3 is TGTGCCAGCAGTTTGGCGGGGAGGGCAGGAGATACGCAGTATTTT. This gives the protein CASSLAGRAGDTQYF.

The V and J genes are TRBV7-2 and TRBJ2-5; the match to TRBD1 covers 9 bases. There are 16 residues in the CDR3. V lost 1 base to trimming and J lost 2 bases; unmatched junction nucleotides: 5. The germline V gene has CDR1 SGHTA and CDR2 FQGNSA. For the CDR3, the DNA is TGTGCCAGCAGCTTAGGGAGGACAGGGGCACAAGAGACCCAGTACTTC. Amino acids: CASSLGRTGAQETQYF.

Concerning this clone: Compared with germline, one end of the junction differs, possibly owing to a read error. The genes are TRBV7-2 and TRBJ2-6; 9 positions agree with TRBD1. The germline V gene encodes CDR1 SGHTA and CDR2 FQGNSA. The CDR3 sequence is 16 residues long. The CDR3 DNA reads TGTGCCAGCAGGTTAGACAGGGGGTCCAGGGCCAACGTCCTGACTTTC. Its translation is CASRLDRGSRANVLTF.

V usage is TRBV3-1 (or the pseudogene TRBV3-2) and J usage is TRBJ1-4; 9 positions agree with TRBD1. Germline CDR1 and CDR2: LGHDT and YNNKEL (reference sequence). V was clipped by 4 bases and J by 7 bases; unmatched bases: 7. The CDR3 has 15 residues. The CDR3 protein is CASSRNRGHGEKLFF. The DNA for the CDR3 is TGTGCCAGCAGCCGGAACAGGGGGCATGGTGAAAAACTGTTTTTT.

V and J are TRBV30 and TRBJ1-1; D is unresolved. The ends were cut back, 5 bases at V and 5 bases at J, with 12 bases in the middle. Germline CDR1 reads GTSNPN; CDR2 reads SVGIG (reference sequence). The CDR3 sequence is 12 residues long. The CDR3 bases are TGTGCCTGGCGGGGTGGGGATACTGAAGCTTTCTTT. Translation: CAWRGGDTEAFF.

The chain couples TRBV30 to TRBJ2-2; D possibly corresponds to TRBD2 (6 bases). The germline gives CDR1 GTSNPN, CDR2 SVGIG (reference sequence). The CDR3 extends over 12 amino acids. The germline V and J ends were trimmed by 8 bases and 6 bases, with 13 bases remaining between them. The CDR3 bases are TGTGCCATTATGGGGGAGGCCGGGGAGCTGTTTTTT. It yields the protein CAIMGEAGELFF.

This chain links TRBV27 with TRBJ1-4, with D possibly TRBD1 on 5 matching bases. This CDR3 is 15 amino acids long. Germline V gives CDR1 MNHEY, CDR2 SMNVEV (reference sequence). V lost 6 bases and J 0 bases, leaving 11 bases between the germline ends. The CDR3 bases are TGTGCCAGCAGCGAAAGGGGTGCAACTAATGAAAAACTGTTTTTT. Translating it yields CASSERGATNEKLFF. The whole variable domain, remainder taken from reference TRBV27 and TRBJ1-4, is EAQVTQNPRYLITVTGKKLTVTCSQNMNHEYMSWYRQDPGLGLRQIYYSMNVEVTDKGDVPEGYKVSRKEKRNFPLILESPSPNQTSLYFCASSERGATNEKLFFGSGTQLSVL.

This sequence joins TRBV27 and TRBJ2-1; 11 nucleotides line up with TRBD2. This CDR3 has 14 residues. J was trimmed by 13 bases and V by 5 bases; bases with no gene match: 10. Germline CDR1 MNHEY, CDR2 SMNVEV (reference sequence). CDR3 in DNA: TGTGCCAGCAGTCCCGCTGCGACTAGCGGGATTCAGTTCTTC. Its protein is CASSPAATSGIQFF.

This chain joins TRBV9 and TRBJ2-5; possible D gene TRBD2, 6 bases. The CDR3 runs 15 residues. The germline CDR1 and CDR2 sequences are SGDLS and YYNGEE. V dropped 0 bases and J dropped 2 bases, with 11 bases sitting between them. The CDR3 loop is CASSVALGTQETQYF. The CDR3 DNA is TGTGCCAGCAGCGTAGCCCTAGGGACTCAAGAGACCCAGTACTTC.

The V call is TRBV4-2, the J call TRBJ2-1; no clear D. CDR3 length: 15 residues. CDR1 is LGHNA and CDR2 is YNFKEQ in the germline V gene. V was shortened by 4 bases and J by 5 bases, with 15 bases between the two germline ends. The CDR3 DNA is TGTGCCAGCAGCCGCCCCGTGGGCAGACACAATGAGCAGTTCTTC. This encodes CASSRPVGRHNEQFF.

The rearrangement uses TRBV6-2 or TRBV6-3 and TRBJ2-5, with TRBD2 identical over 8 bases. From germline, CDR1 is MNHEY and CDR2 SVGEGT. Trimming cost V 1 base and J 5 bases; bases outside gene matches: 6. This CDR3 contains 15 residues. The DNA for the CDR3 is TGTGCCAGCAGTTACTTGCGGGGGGTTGTTGAGACCCAGTACTTC. Its translation is CASSYLRGVVETQYF.